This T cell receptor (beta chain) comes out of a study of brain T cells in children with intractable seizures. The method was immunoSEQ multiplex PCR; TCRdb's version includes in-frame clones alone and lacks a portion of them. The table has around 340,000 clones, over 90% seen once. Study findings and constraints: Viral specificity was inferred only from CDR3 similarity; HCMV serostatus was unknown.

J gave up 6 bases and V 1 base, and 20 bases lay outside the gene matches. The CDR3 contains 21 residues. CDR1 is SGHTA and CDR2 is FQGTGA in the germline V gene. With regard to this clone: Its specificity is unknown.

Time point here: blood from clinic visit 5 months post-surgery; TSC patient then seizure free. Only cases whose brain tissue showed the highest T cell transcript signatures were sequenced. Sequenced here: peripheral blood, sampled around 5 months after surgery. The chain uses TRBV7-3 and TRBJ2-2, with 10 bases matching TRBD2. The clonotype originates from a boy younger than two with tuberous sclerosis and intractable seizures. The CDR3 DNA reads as TGTGCCAGCAGCTTAATCTCAGCCTCGGCGAACAGCGGGAGGGCCCCCGGGGAGCTGTTTTTT. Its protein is CASSLISASANSGRAPGELFF.